The entry below describes one T cell receptor (beta chain). The antigen is undetermined. These data are taken from a study of T cell responses to AZD1222 COVID-19 vaccine. Findings of the study overall: The number of AZD1222 recipients seropositive at baseline was only 6 or 7. Sampled repertoires all dated from after the peak T cell response. A mostly white British donor set with more females was recruited, and clonal diversity was possibly underestimated. With two AZD1222 doses given, Spike-specific TCR breadth and depth both rose.

The length of the CDR3 is 14 residues. V was shortened by 0 bases and J by 1 base, with 7 bases between the two germline ends. Per germline, CDR1 SGHNT and CDR2 YYREEE (reference sequence). Produced via immunoSEQ multiplex PCR; TCRdb's table is partial and in-frame only. The sample records roughly 97,000 clones, around nine tenths being singletons. This TCR was sampled from an adult who received the MenACWY meningococcal vaccine as a control. V gene TRBV5-4 combines with J gene TRBJ2-5; D gene uncertain. The input for sequencing was peripheral blood, taken 28 days after the second dose of the MenACWY control vaccine. Here the CDR3 DNA reads TGTGCCAGCAGCTTGGCGGCACGCCAAGAGACCCAGTACTTC. Translated: CASSLAARQETQYF.